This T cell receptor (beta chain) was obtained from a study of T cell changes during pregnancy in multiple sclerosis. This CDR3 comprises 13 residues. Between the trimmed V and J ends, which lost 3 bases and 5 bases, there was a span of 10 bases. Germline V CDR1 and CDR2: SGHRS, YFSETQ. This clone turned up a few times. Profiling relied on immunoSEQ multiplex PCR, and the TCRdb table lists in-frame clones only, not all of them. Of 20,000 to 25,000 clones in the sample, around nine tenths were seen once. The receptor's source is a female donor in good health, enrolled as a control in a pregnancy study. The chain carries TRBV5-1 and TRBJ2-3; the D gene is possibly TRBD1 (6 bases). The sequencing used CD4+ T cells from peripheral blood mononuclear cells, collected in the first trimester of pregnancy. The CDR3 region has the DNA TGCGCCAGCAGCTCACCGGGACAAGATACGCAGTATTTT. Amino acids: CASSSPGQDTQYF. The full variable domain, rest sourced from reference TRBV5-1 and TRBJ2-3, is KAGVTQTPRYLIKTRGQQVTLSCSPISGHRSVSWYQQTPGQGLQFLFEYFSETQRNKGNFPGRFSGRQFSNSRSEMNVSTLELGDSALYLCASSSPGQDTQYFGPGTRLTVL.